This T cell receptor (beta chain) is from a study of shared clonotypes between healthy human individuals. The method was immunoSEQ multiplex PCR; TCRdb's version includes in-frame clones alone and lacks a portion of them. Of about 1.5 million clones listed, approximately 98% are singletons. Each sample came from a Caucasian adult donor living in Nashville, Tennessee. This CDR3 is 17 amino acids long. CDR1 and CDR2 (germline): MGHDK, SYGVNS. With 5 bases clipped from V and 2 bases from J, the junction kept 7 bases outside the gene matches. V is TRBV25-1 and J is TRBJ1-4; 11 bases fit TRBD1. Material: naive CD4+ T cells sorted from blood. Subset here: CD45RA+ positively selected. This clonotype was obtained from a man aged 25-40 years in good health. CDR3 sequence reads: CASSPGQGVTTNEKLFF. The CDR3 nucleotides are TGTGCCAGCAGTCCGGGACAGGGGGTTACGACTAATGAAAAACTGTTTTTT.